The TCR beta chain described here comes from a study of T cells after yellow fever vaccination. Overall study context: Each low-cell-number fraction was prepared by means of SMART-Seq v4 Ultra Low Input.

TCRdb processed the 5' RACE reads anew with MiXCR; each CDR3 protein has one entry. In the table there are 450,000 to 650,000 distinct CDR3 sequences, 21% of which are singletons. Overall study results and limits: Abundant clonotypes from the bulk population could have been carried over as contaminants into FACS-sorted repertoires.

Germline CDR1 is SGDLS and CDR2 is YYNGEE. Losses at the gene ends were 2 bases for V and 3 bases for J; bases not matched to a gene: 3. This CDR3 region has 15 residues. About this clonotype itself: Its antigen remains unidentified.

The chain is built from TRBV9 and TRBJ2-3, with TRBD2 matching over 10 bases. This sample comprised PBMCs, obtained around 3 weeks after the first yellow fever vaccination. The receptor was derived from a man younger than 35 who received the YFV17D yellow fever vaccine. CDR3 nucleotides: TGTGCCAGCAGCGTTAGCGGGGGGTCAACAGATACGCAGTATTTT. Protein: CASSVSGGSTDTQYF.